Below, 24 T cell receptor beta chains from the same sample are listed, as sequenced in a study of yellow fever vaccine responses in identical twins. TCRdb reprocessed the RT-PCR reads via MiXCR and lists one record per CDR3 protein. The sample includes about 5,000 distinct CDR3 sequences, 85% of them seen just once. The source material was T cells from blood (PBMCs), unsorted or a sorted subset (not recorded which), sampled before or after yellow fever vaccination (not recorded which). These receptors originate from a woman between 18 and 29 years old who received the yellow fever vaccine.

The rearrangement uses TRBV15 and TRBJ2-1; unclear D gene. V lost 0 bases to trimming and J lost 10 bases, with 10 bases between them. The germline gives CDR1 LNHNV, CDR2 YYDKDF (reference sequence). There are 13 residues in the CDR3. CDR3 sequence: CATSRDTPREQFF. In DNA, the CDR3 is TGTGCCACCAGCAGAGATACCCCCCGGGAGCAGTTCTTC.

This clonotype was seen only once. The chain is built from TRBV7-9 and TRBJ2-7; D remains ambiguous. Per the germline V gene, CDR1 is SEHNR and CDR2 is FQNEAQ (reference sequence). This CDR3 spans 13 amino acids. V gave up 2 bases and J gave up 4 bases, with 9 bases separating them. In nucleotides, the CDR3 is TGTGCCAGCAGCTTACCGACGAGTTACGAGCAGTACTTC. Translated, it gives CASSLPTSYEQYF. The full variable domain, in which reference TRBV7-9 and TRBJ2-7 provide the parts outside the CDR3, is DTGVSQNPRHKITKRGQNVTFRCDPISEHNRLYWYRQTLGQGPEFLTYFQNEAQLEKSRLLSDRFSAERPKGSFSTLEIQRTEQGDSAMYLCASSLPTSYEQYFGPGTRLTVT.

The genes are TRBV7-2 and TRBJ1-4; a possible D gene is TRBD1 (6 bases). Trimming cost V 6 bases and J 4 bases, with 18 bases left between them. CDR1 and CDR2 from the germline V gene are SGHTA and FQGNSA. The CDR3 has 16 residues. The DNA of the CDR3 is TGTGCCAGCAGTTTACGCGTGGACAGATTTAATGAAAAACTGTTTTTT. Protein sequence: CASSLRVDRFNEKLFF.

The chain is built from TRBV4-1 and TRBJ1-2; D remains unclear. Germline CDR1 MGHRA, CDR2 YSYEKL. This CDR3 is built from 14 residues. V was shortened by 5 bases and J by 2 bases, with 12 bases between the two germline ends. CDR3 in amino acids: CASSSAAGNYGYTF. In DNA, the CDR3 is TGCGCCAGCAGCTCTGCAGCGGGAAACTATGGCTACACCTTC.

The V and J genes are TRBV7-3 and TRBJ2-1; 8 bases are a match to TRBD2. The germline V gene encodes CDR1 SGHTA and CDR2 FQGTGA. V shed 1 base, J shed 2 bases, and the junction held 1 base outside the gene matches. There are 15 residues in the CDR3. The DNA for the CDR3 is TGTGCCAGCAGCTTAAAGCGGGGGACCTACAATGAGCAGTTCTTC. Translation: CASSLKRGTYNEQFF.

This clonotype has more than one count but fewer than ten. The V gene is TRBV24-1, the J gene TRBJ2-3; D gene unclear. Between the trimmed V and J ends, which lost 4 bases and 6 bases, there was a span of 10 bases. Germline V gives CDR1 KGHDR, CDR2 SFDVKD. CDR3 length: 13 amino acids. The CDR3 sequence: CATSEPQWDTQYF. In DNA, the CDR3 is TGTGCCACCAGTGAGCCTCAGTGGGATACGCAGTATTTT.

This clonotype was seen once. V and J are TRBV29-1 and TRBJ2-7, with unresolved D. The germline V gene encodes CDR1 SQVTM and CDR2 ANQGSEA. Trimming cost V 2 bases and J 2 bases, with 13 bases left between them. This CDR3 region has 14 residues. The CDR3 loop is CSVERERGTYEQYF. The CDR3 nucleotides are TGCAGCGTTGAAAGAGAAAGAGGAACCTACGAGCAGTACTTC.

V gene TRBV28 combines with J gene TRBJ2-5; 12 bases map to TRBD2. The V gene's germline CDR1 is MDHEN and CDR2 SYDVKM. This CDR3 contains 16 residues. V trimming: 4 bases; J trimming: 2 bases; junction bases outside the gene matches: 5. The CDR3 DNA reads TGTGCCAGCAGTTCCCGGACTAGCGGGGAACAAGAGACCCAGTACTTC. It codes for CASSSRTSGEQETQYF. Based on the CDR3 plus reference TRBV28 and TRBJ2-5, the full variable domain is DVKVTQSSRYLVKRTGEKVFLECVQDMDHENMFWYRQDPGLGLRLIYFSYDVKMKEKGDIPEGYSVSREKKERFSLILESASTNQTSMYLCASSSRTSGEQETQYFGPGTRLLVL.

This clonotype appeared a few times. The V call is TRBV7-3, the J call TRBJ2-1, with D possibly matching TRBD1 (6 bases). The V gene's germline CDR1 is SGHTA and CDR2 FQGTGA. Trimming left V 0 bases short and J 12 bases short, with 21 bases between. The CDR3 length is 16 residues. The CDR3 is CASSLTAYGTNRGQFF. CDR3 coding DNA: TGTGCCAGCAGCTTAACTGCCTACGGGACAAATCGAGGGCAGTTCTTC.

This clonotype was seen only once. For the CDR3, the DNA is TGCGCCAGCAGTCAAAGGCAGGGCGGAGGCGGGGAGCTGTTTTTT. Residues: CASSQRQGGGGELFF. This chain uses TRBV23-1 with TRBJ2-2; D possibly uses TRBD1 or TRBD2 (5 bases each). TRBV23-1 is treated as an ORF (open reading frame) with a function not yet certain. The CDR3 has 15 residues. V lost 2 bases and J 7 bases, leaving 14 bases between the germline ends.

The chain couples TRBV7-2 to TRBJ2-5, with D unclear. V lost 8 bases and J 5 bases, leaving 12 bases between the germline ends. CDR1 SGHTA and CDR2 FQGNSA come from the germline V gene. This CDR3 contains 12 residues. CDR3 residues: CASSSTWETQYF. For the CDR3, the DNA is TGTGCCAGCTCCTCAACTTGGGAGACCCAGTACTTC.

The chain is built from TRBV2 and TRBJ2-5, with D unresolved. The ends were cut back, 4 bases at V and 3 bases at J, with 6 bases in the middle. The germline CDR1 and CDR2 sequences are SNHLY and FYNNEI. The length of the CDR3 is 12 residues. CDR3 nucleotides: TGTGCCAGCAGTGTTATAGAAGAGACCCAGTACTTC. Translation gives CASSVIEETQYF.

The chain carries TRBV6-1 and TRBJ2-2, with 10 positions matching TRBD1. The CDR3 totals 15 residues. CDR1 MNHNS and CDR2 SASEGT come from the germline V gene. V lost 6 bases and J lost 8; bases outside the gene matches: 9. The CDR3 nucleotides read TGTGCCAGCAGATGGGGGACAGGGGCCACTGGGGAGCTGTTTTTT. The encoded protein is CASRWGTGATGELFF.

The rearrangement links TRBV2 to TRBJ2-1, with D hard to call. Germline V gives CDR1 SNHLY, CDR2 FYNNEI. V lost 0 bases to trimming and J lost 3 bases, with 12 bases between them. The CDR3 totals 16 residues. The CDR3 coding sequence is TGTGCCAGCAGTGAAGCCGACTTTATCATCTACAATGAGCAGTTCTTC. It encodes CASSEADFIIYNEQFF.

The V call is TRBV11-1, the J call TRBJ2-3, with D perhaps being TRBD1 or TRBD2 (5 bases each). V was clipped by 5 bases and J by 3 bases, with 15 bases between them. The CDR3 is made up of 15 amino acids. Germline CDR1 reads SGHAT; CDR2 reads FQDESV (reference sequence). DNA for the CDR3: TGTGCCAGCAGCCTACAGGTCGGGGCTACAGATACGCAGTATTTT. Translating it yields CASSLQVGATDTQYF.

This sequence joins TRBV3-1 and TRBJ2-7; no clear D gene. The V gene's germline CDR1 is LGHDT and CDR2 YNNKEL (reference sequence). The germline V and J ends were trimmed by 3 bases and 2 bases, with 11 bases remaining between them. The length of the CDR3 is 14 residues. CDR3 residues: CASSQGSRPYEQYF. CDR3 in DNA: TGTGCCAGCAGCCAGGGGTCAAGACCCTACGAGCAGTACTTC.

The rearrangement links TRBV12-3 or TRBV12-4 to TRBJ1-2; D ambiguous. Trimming took off 2 bases at V and 6 bases at J, with 10 bases between the two ends. The CDR3 runs 13 residues. The CDR3 DNA sequence: TGTGCCAGCAGTTTAAGGGTGGGCCATGGCTACACCTTC. Amino acids: CASSLRVGHGYTF.

This clonotype was counted a single time. V usage is TRBV11-1 and J usage is TRBJ2-1; D unresolved. The CDR3 length is 18 residues. Per the germline V gene, CDR1 is SGHAT and CDR2 is FQDESV (reference sequence). Trimming took off 4 bases at V and 8 bases at J, with 27 bases between the two ends. The CDR3 bases are TGTGCCAGCAGCTACCTTTGGTCACTACTCCAAGACGGCGATGAGCAGTTCTTC. This translates into CASSYLWSLLQDGDEQFF.

The chain uses TRBV29-1 and TRBJ2-7; 10 bases fit TRBD2. Germline trimming cut 7 bases from V and 0 bases from J; bases unmatched to any gene: 6. CDR1 and CDR2 (germline): SQVTM, ANQGSEA. The CDR3 spans 14 residues. In DNA form, the CDR3 reads TGCAGCGCTTCGACTAGCGGGCGCTCCTACGAGCAGTACTTC. This codes for CSASTSGRSYEQYF.

The chain links TRBV29-1 to TRBJ2-5, with D possibly matching TRBD1 (6 bases). CDR1 SQVTM and CDR2 ANQGSEA come from the germline V gene. This CDR3 has 14 residues. Deletions cut 3 bases from V and 10 bases from J, with 21 bases between. The CDR3 nucleotides are TGCAGCGTTGACGACCCGACAAGCCCAGGGGTCCAGTACTTC. Amino acid sequence: CSVDDPTSPGVQYF.

This clonotype was picked up one time. The V call is TRBV19, the J call TRBJ1-1; TRBD1 might be the D (5 bases). This CDR3 is built from 14 residues. Trimming cost V 4 bases and J 6 bases, with 15 bases left between them. CDR1 is LNHDA, CDR2 SQIVND, per germline (reference sequence). CDR3 bases: TGTGCCAGTAGTACCCCGGTAGAACAGGCTGAAGCTTTCTTT. Amino acids: CASSTPVEQAEAFF.

V usage is TRBV2 and J usage is TRBJ2-7; unclear D gene. The CDR3 has 14 amino acids. The V and J ends lost 7 bases and 2 bases respectively, with 15 bases between them. Germline CDR1 reads SNHLY; CDR2 reads FYNNEI. The CDR3 sequence is CASTEESLAYEQYF. Written as DNA, the CDR3 is TGTGCCAGCACGGAAGAGTCCCTCGCCTACGAGCAGTACTTC.

V usage is TRBV24-1 and J usage is TRBJ2-1; 7 bases are a match to TRBD1. This CDR3 spans 13 amino acids. Losses at the gene ends were 10 bases for V and 9 bases for J; bases not matched to a gene: 11. Germline V lookup: CDR1 KGHDR, CDR2 SFDVKD. CDR3 residues: CATDRDSWSEQFF. CDR3 bases: TGTGCCACAGACCGGGACAGCTGGAGTGAGCAGTTCTTC.

V and J are TRBV6-2 or TRBV6-3 and TRBJ1-5; 7 positions agree with TRBD1. The CDR3 is 14 residues long. The V gene end was trimmed by 2 bases and the J gene end by 3 bases; junction bases not matched to a gene: 1. CDR1 is MNHEY, CDR2 SVGEGT, per germline. CDR3: CASSYKGANQPQHF. DNA of the CDR3: TGTGCCAGCAGTTACAAGGGGGCCAATCAGCCCCAGCATTTT.